The 5 T cell receptor beta chains given below trace back to one sample, sequenced in a study of blood T cells in healthy people across ages. With a J-beta primer mix and a sample-barcoded 5' primer, a second PCR ran about 7 to 12 cycles. TCRdb re-analysed the 5' RACE reads in MiXCR, keeping a single row per CDR3 protein. There are 540,000 or so distinct CDR3 sequences in the sample; 24% occur only once, and around 10% lies in the top ten. The same specimen was also included in a second study, on T cells of mothers and their children.

Sequencing was done on a sample of blood. These TCRs come from a boy under 18 in good health.

The CDR3: CASSAVGGGYEQYF. In DNA form, the CDR3 reads TGTGCCAGCAGCGCAGTAGGAGGGGGCTACGAGCAGTACTTC. The chain recombines TRBV7-6 with TRBJ2-7, with D possibly called TRBD1 or TRBD2 (6 bases each). The CDR3 sequence is 14 residues long. CDR1 and CDR2 from the germline V gene are SGHVS and FNYEAQ. Trimming removed 5 bases at V and 3 bases at J, with 14 bases between.

This clonotype was found a few times. The chain recombines TRBV10-2 with TRBJ2-7, with 13 bases that match TRBD2. TRBJ2-1 explains the end of the DNA better; the J call may be wrong. CDR1 and CDR2 from the germline V gene are WSHSY and SAAADI. The CDR3 has 16 amino acids. The CDR3 coding sequence is TGCGCCAGCAGTGAGTCGGGACTAGCGGGATACAATGAGCAGTTCTTC. This translates into CASSESGLAGYNEQFF.

This rearrangement joins TRBV7-9 to TRBJ1-4; D is undetermined. Germline CDR1 and CDR2: SEHNR and FQNEAQ (reference sequence). The CDR3 extends over 14 amino acids. Deletions cut 1 base from V and 7 bases from J, with 10 bases between. CDR3 DNA: TGTGCCAGCAGCTTAGGAATAGTAGTTGAAAAACTGTTTTTT. This encodes CASSLGIVVEKLFF.

There are a few counts of this clonotype. One end of the junction does not line up with germline, which may come from a read error. This chain connects TRBV28 to TRBJ1-4; the match to TRBD1 covers 9 bases. Germline values: CDR1 MDHEN, CDR2 SYDVKM. This CDR3 contains 18 residues. In DNA, the CDR3 is TGCGCCAGCAGTTTAAGGGGTTGGGACAGGGACGAATATGGAAAACTGTTTTTT. Amino acid sequence: CASSLRGWDRDEYGKLFF.

The V and J genes are TRBV27 and TRBJ2-1; D perhaps matches TRBD2 (7 bases). The assigned J gene may be wrong: the sequence end matches TRBJ2-7 better. This CDR3 has 15 residues. Germline V gene lookup returns CDR1 MNHEY and CDR2 SMNVEV (reference sequence). CDR3 sequence (DNA): TGTGCCAGCAGGGGTGGGGGGGCCCCGAGTTACGAGCAGTACTTC. Protein sequence: CASRGGGAPSYEQYF.